Following are 7 T cell receptor beta chains from one sample sequenced in a study of tumor-infiltrating lymphocytes in localized non-small cell lung cancer (dated by TCRdb to the early 2020s). The library was made by the immunoSEQ multiplex PCR assay. TCRdb limited this immuneACCESS table to in-frame rearrangements with V and J called. A share of clones is missing; checked studies link under half to unresolved V genes, and the rest is unexplained. In all, the sample holds approximately 13,000 clones, and about 70% of those were seen once. 4.1% of the sample goes to the ten largest clones. Sample: lung tumor tissue. The origin of the receptors is a human donor with non-small cell lung cancer.

The rearrangement joins TRBV6-5 to TRBJ2-3; D might be TRBD1 or TRBD2, each matching 5 bases. Per germline, CDR1 MNHEY and CDR2 SVGAGI. CDR3 length: 16 amino acids. The V end lost 0 bases, the J end lost 5 bases, and 15 bases lay between the germline ends. CDR3 loop: CASSYSNGAGGDTQYF. In DNA form, the CDR3 reads TGTGCCAGCAGTTACTCGAACGGGGCCGGTGGAGATACGCAGTATTTT.

This sequence joins TRBV7-8 and TRBJ2-5; 10 positions match TRBD2. The V segment lost 4 bases and the J segment 4 bases; nucleotides outside the gene matches: 9. In germline, CDR1 is SGHVS, CDR2 FQNEAQ. CDR3 size: 16 residues. The CDR3 protein is CASSSSSGSAPETQYF. Here the CDR3 DNA reads TGTGCCAGCAGCTCCTCTAGCGGGAGCGCGCCAGAGACCCAGTACTTC. Together with reference TRBV7-8 and TRBJ2-5, the CDR3 gives the full variable domain: GAGVSQSPRYKVAKRGQDVALRCDPISGHVSLFWYQQALGQGPEFLTYFQNEAQLDKSGLPSDRFFAERPEGSVSTLKIQRTQQEDSAVYLCASSSSSGSAPETQYFGPGTRLLVL.

V gene TRBV6-6 combines with J gene TRBJ1-1; D gene uncertain. Trimming pared 0 bases from V and 5 bases from J, leaving 4 bases between. The CDR3 covers 12 residues. Germline assignment: CDR1 MNHNY and CDR2 SVGAGI (reference sequence). CDR3 amino acids: CASSYSRTEAFF. The CDR3 nucleotides are TGTGCCAGCAGTTACTCGAGAACTGAAGCTTTCTTT.

The V and J genes are TRBV6-6 and TRBJ2-7; weak D call: TRBD2 (5 bases). Trimming shortened V by 6 bases and J by 2 bases, and 8 bases separated the two germline ends. The CDR3 is made up of 12 amino acids. Per germline, CDR1 MNHNY and CDR2 SVGAGI (reference sequence). Here the CDR3 DNA reads TGTGCCAGCAGCGCGACTACCTACGAGCAGTACTTC. Protein: CASSATTYEQYF.

The genes are TRBV5-6 and TRBJ2-2, with TRBD1 matching over 7 bases. The CDR3 contains 16 residues. CDR1 SGHDT and CDR2 YYEEEE come from the germline V gene. The trim removed 4 bases at V and 0 bases at J, leaving 6 bases unmatched. CDR3 in amino acids: CASSTYTGANTGELFF. Here the CDR3 DNA reads TGTGCCAGCAGCACCTATACAGGGGCGAACACCGGGGAGCTGTTTTTT.

CDR3 sequence reads: CASSSGTVGEQFF. The CDR3, as DNA: TGTGCCAGCAGCAGCGGGACAGTTGGTGAGCAGTTCTTC. The chain couples TRBV11-2 to TRBJ2-1; the D call may be TRBD1 or TRBD2 (7 bases each). Germline CDR1 reads SGHAT; CDR2 reads FQNNGV. The CDR3 contains 13 residues. Deletions cut 5 bases from V and 9 bases from J, with 14 bases between. Based on the CDR3 plus reference TRBV11-2 and TRBJ2-1, the full variable domain is EAGVAQSPRYKIIEKRQSVAFWCNPISGHATLYWYQQILGQGPKLLIQFQNNGVVDDSQLPKDRFSAERLKGVDSTLKIQPAKLEDSAVYLCASSSGTVGEQFFGPGTRLTVL.

The chain combines TRBV25-1 with TRBJ2-7; D is undetermined. The CDR3 contains 9 residues. Germline V lookup: CDR1 MGHDK, CDR2 SYGVNS. CDR3 DNA: TGTGGACGGAGCCTTGAGCAGTACTTC. As protein: CGRSLEQYF.